The source of this T cell receptor (beta chain) is a study of PD-1 blockade in classical Hodgkin lymphoma. This table comes from immunoSEQ multiplex PCR, and its TCRdb copy is limited to in-frame clones, with some not included. The sample holds about 13,000 clones, about 80% seen once. Per the germline V gene, CDR1 is SGHTA and CDR2 is FQGTGA. Losses at the gene ends were 1 base for V and 2 bases for J; bases not matched to a gene: 4. The CDR3 contains 15 residues. No patient escaped relapse after autologous stem cell transplantation, and brentuximab vedotin exposure varied. The sequencing here drew on peripheral blood mononuclear cells (PBMCs), taken at baseline. This chain uses TRBV7-3 with TRBJ2-5; 7 bases align to TRBD1. This receptor was identified in a human donor with classical Hodgkin lymphoma. The CDR3, as DNA: TGTGCCAGCAGCTTAATGACGGGACAGCAAGAGACCCAGTACTTC. It yields the protein CASSLMTGQQETQYF.